These T cell receptor beta chains were read from a single sample in a study of tumor-infiltrating lymphocytes in primary liver carcinoma. TCRdb re-analysed the multiplex PCR reads in MiXCR, keeping a single row per CDR3 protein. The sample includes around 330,000 distinct CDR3 sequences, approximately 58% of them seen just once. Input material: peripheral blood. All receptors come from a young woman with primary liver carcinoma and hepatitis B virus infection. Both conserved end residues are part of each CDR3. A D gene is named only where the DNA matches it firmly. Rows give clone size only sometimes, using once, few, many, or a class for an expanded clone.

J	V	D	length	size	DNA	CDR3
TRBJ2-1	TRBV5-4	TRBD2	18	few	TGTGCCAGCAGCCCGCACTGGAAGGGCGGGAGCTCCTACAATGAGCAGTTCTTC	CASSPHWKGGSSYNEQFF
TRBJ1-4	TRBV28	TRBD1	14	NA	TGTGCCAGCAGTAGGGGGGACAGGAATGAAAAACTGTTTTTT	CASSRGDRNEKLFF
TRBJ2-3	TRBV6-2/TRBV6-3	NA	15	NA	TGTGCCAGCAGCCCGTTTGGTTCCGACACAGATACGCAGTATTTT	CASSPFGSDTDTQYF
TRBJ2-1	TRBV12-3/TRBV12-4	TRBD2	16	NA	TGTGCCAGCAGCCGTAGTGCTAGCGGGAGATCGAATGAGCAGTTCTTC	CASSRSASGRSNEQFF
TRBJ2-7	TRBV4-1	NA	14	NA	TGCGCCAGCAGCCATTTGAGCGGCTCCTACGAGCAGTACTTC	CASSHLSGSYEQYF
TRBJ2-3	TRBV6-5	NA	16	many	TGTGCCAGCAGCCACCGGGACACTCTTCGTACAGATACGCAGTATTTT	CASSHRDTLRTDTQYF
TRBJ2-7	TRBV28	TRBD1	13	few	TGTGCCAGCGACCAGGGGGCGAGGAACGAGCAGTACTTC	CASDQGARNEQYF
TRBJ2-1	TRBV29-1	NA	17	once	TGCAGCGTTGAAGTTCAGAACAGCTTCCTCTCGGAGGGTGAGCAGTTCTTC	CSVEVQNSFLSEGEQFF
TRBJ2-7	TRBV12-3/TRBV12-4	NA	12	NA	TGTGCCAGCAGTCCTCATTCCTACGAGCAGTACTTC	CASSPHSYEQYF
TRBJ2-1	TRBV4-3	NA	15	NA	TGCGCCAGCAGCGATGCGGGAAGCTCCTACAATGAGCAGTTCTTC	CASSDAGSSYNEQFF
TRBJ2-7	TRBV7-9	NA	12	once	TGTGCCAGCAGCTTAGAGGTACCCGAGCAGTACTTC	CASSLEVPEQYF
TRBJ1-4	TRBV6-7	NA	17	NA	TGTGCTAGCAGTTACTCGACTGGGAAGATGATTAATGAAAAACTGTTTTTT	CASSYSTGKMINEKLFF
TRBJ2-7	TRBV28	NA	13	NA	TGTGCCAGCAGTTTCCAAAGCTCCTACGAGCAGTACTTC	CASSFQSSYEQYF
TRBJ2-3	TRBV5-1	NA	15	NA	TGCGCCAGCAGCTCCCTTGGGCGGGCTTTAGACACGCAGTATTTT	CASSSLGRALDTQYF
TRBJ1-1	TRBV11-2	NA	13	many	TGTGCCAGCAGCAGCTTGGGGGTTCGAGAAGCTTTCTTT	CASSSLGVREAFF
TRBJ1-6	TRBV10-2	NA	16	NA	TGCGCCTGCAGTGAGTCTGGCGGTGCCTATAATTCACCCCTCCACTTT	CACSESGGAYNSPLHF
TRBJ2-3	TRBV12-3/TRBV12-4	TRBD1	16	NA	TGTGCCAGCAGCAGCCTCCCCGGGACAGAAACAGATACGCAGTATTTT	CASSSLPGTETDTQYF
TRBJ2-5	TRBV11-2	NA	17	once	TGTGTCAGCAGCCACGGTGGAGCGGGTGAGTACCAAGAGACCCAGTACTTC	CVSSHGGAGEYQETQYF
TRBJ1-3	TRBV6-1	NA	15	many	TGTGCCAGCGGCAACAGGGCGGCTTCTGGAAACACCATATATTTT	CASGNRAASGNTIYF
TRBJ2-1	TRBV6-2/TRBV6-3	TRBD1	13	many	TGTGCCACCCTGAGGACAGGGGTCAATGAGCAGTTCTTC	CATLRTGVNEQFF
TRBJ2-7	TRBV12-3/TRBV12-4	TRBD1	14	once	TGTGCCAGCAGTATACAGGGGGGTTCATACGAGCAGTACTTC	CASSIQGGSYEQYF
TRBJ2-2	TRBV12-3/TRBV12-4	TRBD2	15	few	TGTGCCAGCAGTTTCCATAGCGGGAGTACCGGGGAGCTGTTTTTT	CASSFHSGSTGELFF
TRBJ2-7	TRBV6-5	NA	15	NA	TGTGCCAGCAGTTACTCAGGGGCCCTTTCCTACGAGCAGTACTTC	CASSYSGALSYEQYF
TRBJ2-1	TRBV12-3/TRBV12-4	NA	15	NA	TGTGCCAGCAGCCCACACCAGAGATTAGACAATGAGCAGTTCTTC	CASSPHQRLDNEQFF
TRBJ1-1	TRBV11-2	NA	11	NA	TGTGCCAGCAGCATGGCTCCAGAAGCTTTCTTT	CASSMAPEAFF
TRBJ2-7	TRBV7-8	NA	14	few	TGTGCCAGCAGCTTAGGTGGGGGGCCCTACGAGCAGTACTTC	CASSLGGGPYEQYF
TRBJ2-7	TRBV12-3/TRBV12-4	TRBD1	14	many	TGTGCCAGCAGTTCCGGGACAGCCCCCTACGAGCAGTACTTC	CASSSGTAPYEQYF
TRBJ2-3	TRBV10-3	TRBD2	15	few	TGTGCCATCAGTGACGGCGCGGGAGGAACAGATACGCAGTATTTT	CAISDGAGGTDTQYF
TRBJ1-3	TRBV29-1	TRBD1	15	many	TGCACCTGCGGGACAGCCCTAGACTCTGGAAACACCATATATTTT	CTCGTALDSGNTIYF
TRBJ2-2	TRBV11-3	NA	14	NA	TGTGCCAGCAGCTCGACTGGGGGGGCCGGGGAGCTGCTTTTT	CASSSTGGAGELLF
TRBJ1-2	TRBV30	NA	11	once	TGTGCCTGGAGTGGGTCCATTGGCTACACCTTC	CAWSGSIGYTF
TRBJ2-7	TRBV12-3/TRBV12-4	NA	15	NA	TGTGCCAGCACCTGGACTAACGGGAGTTCCTACGAGCAGTACTTC	CASTWTNGSSYEQYF
TRBJ1-2	TRBV4-1	NA	16	NA	TGCGCCAGCAGCCAGAACCTTCCGGCGGCTTTCTATGGCTACACCTTC	CASSQNLPAAFYGYTF